The 29 T cell receptor beta chains below all came from one sample that was sequenced in a study of brain metastases from non-small cell lung cancer. Data came from immunoSEQ multiplex PCR; TCRdb stores just in-frame clones and leaves some out. The profile covers 7,500 to 8,000 clones, with about 85% appearing a single time and approximately 4% taken by the ten largest. The sample consisted of primary lung tumor tissue. The receptors here all came from a donor over 35 with non-small cell lung cancer.

The table lists this clone with a few counts. The sample contains more than one DNA sequence encoding this CDR3. The chain carries TRBV7-9 and TRBJ1-1, with a weak D call TRBD1 (5 bases). Deletions cut 6 bases from V and 1 base from J, with 18 bases between. The CDR3 has 16 residues. Germline CDR1 SEHNR, CDR2 FQNEAQ (reference sequence). The CDR3 DNA reads TGTGCCAGCAGTATAGCGTCGGGGCTAACGAACACTGAAGCTTTCTTT. It specifies CASSIASGLTNTEAFF. Looking up the rest from reference TRBV7-9 and TRBJ1-1 gives the full variable domain: DTGVSQNPRHKITKRGQNVTFRCDPISEHNRLYWYRQTLGQGPEFLTYFQNEAQLEKSRLLSDRFSAERPKGSFSTLEIQRTEQGDSAMYLCASSIASGLTNTEAFFGQGTRLTVV.

The chain links TRBV5-6 to TRBJ1-2; no clear D. CDR1 and CDR2 (germline): SGHDT, YYEEEE. The CDR3 loop spans 15 amino acids. The germline V and J ends were trimmed by 2 bases and 8 bases, with 19 bases remaining between them. The CDR3 sequence: CASSFRTGRGGGYTF. CDR3 nucleotides: TGTGCCAGCAGCTTTAGAACCGGACGAGGCGGGGGCTACACCTTC.

This sequence joins TRBV6-2 or TRBV6-3 and TRBJ1-4; no clear D gene. The CDR3 is 17 amino acids. The V gene lost 4 bases and the J gene lost 0 bases, with 15 bases spanning the gap. Germline V CDR1 and CDR2: MNHEY, SVGEGT. CDR3 in amino acids: CASSSTRHLATNEKLFF. The CDR3 bases are TGTGCCAGCAGTTCGACTCGACACCTTGCAACTAATGAAAAACTGTTTTTT.

Notes on this clone: This could be a read error, since a much larger clone is one nucleotide away. Because the CDR3's place on the DNA is in doubt, the DNA is left out and the CDR3 is given as listed by TCRdb. In the same sample, other DNA sequences code for this CDR3. The chain is built from TRBV29-1 and TRBJ1-1. Including both end residues, the CDR3 is 12 amino acids long. The germline gives CDR1 SQVTM, CDR2 ANQGSEA. The CDR3 here is CSVASGTTEAFF.

This chain joins TRBV4-2 and TRBJ2-1; 10 bases match TRBD1. Germline values: CDR1 LGHNA, CDR2 YNFKEQ. Trimming took 1 base from V and 5 from J; bases not matched to a gene: 8. The CDR3 sequence is 17 residues long. The DNA of the CDR3 is TGTGCCAGCAGCCAAGTCGCAGACAGGGGGCCCAACAATGAGCAGTTCTTC. Residues: CASSQVADRGPNNEQFF.

The chain uses TRBV4-3 and TRBJ1-1; a possible D gene is TRBD1 (6 bases). This CDR3 is built from 14 residues. The V end was cut by 4 bases, the J end by 3 bases, with 12 bases between. CDR1 and CDR2 (germline): LGHNA, YSLEER. CDR3 DNA: TGCGCCAGCAGCCCCGAACAGGGCTACACTGAAGCTTTCTTT. Its protein product is CASSPEQGYTEAFF.

This clone was seen a few times. This chain links TRBV28 with TRBJ2-1; the D call may be TRBD1 or TRBD2 (6 bases each). Trimming left V 3 bases short and J 8 bases short, with 20 bases between. CDR1 MDHEN and CDR2 SYDVKM come from the germline V gene. The CDR3 extends over 16 amino acids. This CDR3 reads CASSFHSGGALHEQFF. CDR3 in DNA: TGTGCCAGCAGTTTTCATTCCGGGGGCGCCTTACATGAGCAGTTCTTC.

The count of this clone is one. The gene calls are TRBV7-2 and TRBJ1-1; D is uncertain. This CDR3 region has 12 residues. Germline-derived CDR1 and CDR2 are SGHTA and FQGNSA. V gave up 5 bases and J gave up 2 bases, with 6 bases separating them. The CDR3 nucleotides are TGTGCCAGCAGCACCCGAAACACTGAAGCTTTCTTT. Translation gives CASSTRNTEAFF. Full variable domain (outside the CDR3, taken from reference TRBV7-2 and TRBJ1-1): GAGVSQSPSNKVTEKGKDVELRCDPISGHTALYWYRQSLGQGLEFLIYFQGNSAPDKSGLPSDRFSAERTGGSVSTLTIQRTQQEDSAVYLCASSTRNTEAFFGQGTRLTVV.

V and J are TRBV24-1 and TRBJ2-3; TRBD1 matches at 7 bases. J was trimmed by 2 bases and V by 6 bases; bases with no gene match: 19. Germline CDR1 is KGHDR and CDR2 is SFDVKD. There are 19 residues in the CDR3. CDR3: CATSRTAGSGQLNTDTQYF. The CDR3 DNA follows: TGTGCCACCAGTAGGACCGCCGGATCGGGACAGCTTAACACAGATACGCAGTATTTT.

The chain links TRBV28 to TRBJ1-2, with a tentative D call TRBD1 (6 bases). The length of the CDR3 is 15 residues. Germline loops: CDR1 MDHEN, CDR2 SYDVKM. The V end lost 6 bases, the J end lost 0 bases, and 14 bases lay between the germline ends. The CDR3 spells CASRLYAGANYGYTF. In DNA form, the CDR3 reads TGTGCCAGCAGACTTTACGCAGGGGCTAACTATGGCTACACCTTC.

This chain uses TRBV28 with TRBJ1-4, with a tentative D call TRBD1 (5 bases). The CDR3 loop spans 12 amino acids. CDR1 is MDHEN and CDR2 is SYDVKM in the germline V gene. Trimming pared 8 bases from V and 4 bases from J, leaving 8 bases between. The CDR3 region is CASEGFNEKLFF. CDR3 DNA: TGTGCCAGCGAGGGGTTTAATGAAAAACTGTTTTTT. Using reference TRBV28 and TRBJ1-4 for the parts outside the CDR3, the full variable domain is DVKVTQSSRYLVKRTGEKVFLECVQDMDHENMFWYRQDPGLGLRLIYFSYDVKMKEKGDIPEGYSVSREKKERFSLILESASTNQTSMYLCASEGFNEKLFFGSGTQLSVL.

This sequence joins TRBV5-1 and TRBJ1-1; 7 bases agree with TRBD1. From germline, CDR1 is SGHRS and CDR2 YFSETQ. The CDR3 has 17 amino acids. The V segment lost 2 bases and the J segment 0 bases; nucleotides outside the gene matches: 10. In DNA form, the CDR3 reads TGCGCCAGCAGCTTTTCCGCCGGGACAGCTATGAACACTGAAGCTTTCTTT. Translated: CASSFSAGTAMNTEAFF. Variable domain in full (rest from reference TRBV5-1 and TRBJ1-1): KAGVTQTPRYLIKTRGQQVTLSCSPISGHRSVSWYQQTPGQGLQFLFEYFSETQRNKGNFPGRFSGRQFSNSRSEMNVSTLELGDSALYLCASSFSAGTAMNTEAFFGQGTRLTVV.

The CDR3 DNA follows: TGTGCCAGCAGTACACCGGGGACAGGGACTGAAAAACTGTTTTTT. Its translation is CASSTPGTGTEKLFF. This rearrangement joins TRBV6-5 to TRBJ1-4; 9 bases are shared with TRBD1. The CDR3 is 15 amino acids. The ends lost 5 bases at V and 7 bases at J; junction bases unmatched: 8. Germline-derived CDR1 and CDR2 are MNHEY and SVGAGI.

The J gene is TRBJ1-5, the V gene TRBV2; D possibly corresponds to TRBD1 (6 bases). V lost 6 bases to trimming and J lost 1 base, with 10 bases between them. This CDR3 comprises 14 residues. Germline V gene lookup returns CDR1 SNHLY and CDR2 FYNNEI. This CDR3 reads CASSGGQSNQPQHF. CDR3 coding DNA: TGTGCCAGCAGCGGTGGACAGAGCAATCAGCCCCAGCATTTT. Complete variable domain (other parts from reference TRBV2 and TRBJ1-5): EPEVTQTPSHQVTQMGQEVILRCVPISNHLYFYWYRQILGQKVEFLVSFYNNEISEKSEIFDDQFSVERPDGSNFTLKIRSTKLEDSAMYFCASSGGQSNQPQHFGDGTRLSIL.

The V gene is TRBV7-9, the J gene TRBJ2-5; 9 positions agree with TRBD1. Germline V gene data show CDR1 as SEHNR and CDR2 as FQNEAQ (reference sequence). This CDR3 comprises 15 residues. V was pared by 5 bases and J by 2 bases, with 6 bases of the junction left unmatched. Here the CDR3 DNA reads TGTGCCAGCAGCCAGGGACAGGGCGAACAAGAGACCCAGTACTTC. This codes for CASSQGQGEQETQYF.

This chain links TRBV7-2 with TRBJ1-6, with a tentative D call TRBD1 (6 bases). CDR1 SGHTA and CDR2 FQGNSA come from the germline V gene. The V and J ends lost 1 base and 14 bases respectively, with 18 bases between them. The CDR3 loop spans 15 amino acids. The CDR3 DNA sequence: TGTGCCAGCAGCTTAGGGCAGGGGTTCAGGTCATCCCTCCACTTT. Translating it yields CASSLGQGFRSSLHF. The whole variable domain, filled in from reference TRBV7-2 and TRBJ1-6, reads GAGVSQSPSNKVTEKGKDVELRCDPISGHTALYWYRQSLGQGLEFLIYFQGNSAPDKSGLPSDRFSAERTGGSVSTLTIQRTQQEDSAVYLCASSLGQGFRSSLHFGNGTRLTVT.

The V call is TRBV21-1, the J call TRBJ1-1. TRBV21-1 is an annotated pseudogene. The CDR3 totals 15 residues. The CDR3 reads CASSPRDREGTEAFF. The CDR3 DNA is TGTGCCAGCAGCCCCCGAGACAGGGAGGGGACTGAAGCTTTCTTT.

The J gene is TRBJ2-7, the V gene TRBV5-1, with TRBD1 matching over 8 bases. This CDR3 contains 17 residues. Germline V gene lookup returns CDR1 SGHRS and CDR2 YFSETQ. V lost 4 bases and J lost 4; bases outside the gene matches: 16. The CDR3: CASSLMTGDLSGYEQYF. CDR3 bases: TGCGCCAGCAGCCTAATGACAGGGGATTTGAGTGGGTACGAGCAGTACTTC.

About this clone itself: Being one base from a much bigger clone, this may be a read error. V and J are TRBV29-1 and TRBJ2-1; 10 bases align to TRBD2. V trimming: 4 bases; J trimming: 10 bases; junction bases outside the gene matches: 7. This CDR3 comprises 13 residues. Germline V gene sequence: CDR1 SQVTM, CDR2 ANQGSEA. This chain's CDR3 is CSVASGRAREQFF. CDR3 bases: TGCAGCGTTGCGAGCGGGAGGGCCAGAGAGCAGTTCTTC.

The rearrangement uses TRBV28 and TRBJ1-5; possibly TRBD1 for D (6 bases). The length of the CDR3 is 18 residues. Looked up from germline, CDR1 is MDHEN and CDR2 is SYDVKM. Trimming took 4 bases from V and 4 from J, leaving 23 bases between them. This CDR3 reads CASSYSGGLGSINQPQHF. In DNA, the CDR3 is TGTGCCAGCAGTTATAGTGGGGGGCTGGGGTCGATAAATCAGCCCCAGCATTTT. The whole variable domain, filled in from reference TRBV28 and TRBJ1-5, reads DVKVTQSSRYLVKRTGEKVFLECVQDMDHENMFWYRQDPGLGLRLIYFSYDVKMKEKGDIPEGYSVSREKKERFSLILESASTNQTSMYLCASSYSGGLGSINQPQHFGDGTRLSIL.

In this sample, this clone turned up once. The chain employs TRBV25-1 and TRBJ2-5; TRBD2 agrees at 12 bases. CDR1 is MGHDK, CDR2 SYGVNS, per germline. The CDR3 loop spans 16 amino acids. J gave up 3 bases and V 3 bases, and 5 bases lay outside the gene matches. CDR3 protein: CASSETSGGTEETQYF. CDR3 DNA sequence: TGTGCCAGCAGTGAGACTAGCGGGGGCACTGAAGAGACCCAGTACTTC.

The chain joins TRBV6-6 to TRBJ2-7, with 10 bases identical to TRBD1. The junction had 14 bases not matched to a gene; V was cut back by 6 bases and J by 3 bases. This CDR3 has 17 amino acids. Germline CDR1 is MNHNY and CDR2 is SVGAGI (reference sequence). CDR3 DNA sequence: TGTGCCAGCAGCCGACTGGACAGGGGGACCCACTACTACGAGCAGTACTTC. This sequence encodes CASSRLDRGTHYYEQYF.

The V gene is TRBV19, the J gene TRBJ2-2, with 9 nucleotides matching TRBD1. Germline V gene data show CDR1 as LNHDA and CDR2 as SQIVND (reference sequence). This CDR3 spans 15 amino acids. V shed 8 bases and J 7 bases; nucleotides not matched to a gene: 11. The CDR3 protein is CASLRDRAANGELFF. CDR3 sequence (DNA): TGTGCCAGTCTCCGGGACAGGGCCGCGAACGGGGAGCTGTTTTTT.

As concerns this clone: A read error is possible here, since a much larger clone lies one base away. The same CDR3 also results from other DNA sequences found in this sample. This sequence joins TRBV14 and TRBJ1-2, with D tentatively TRBD1 (5 bases). The CDR3 loop spans 14 amino acids. Germline CDR1 SGHDN, CDR2 FVKESK. CDR3 protein: CASSSRGINYGYTF. The CDR3 bases are TGTGCCAGCAGCAGCCGGGGGATTAACTATGGCTACACCTTT. Using reference TRBV14 and TRBJ1-2 for the parts outside the CDR3, the full variable domain is EAGVTQFPSHSVIEKGQTVTLRCDPISGHDNLYWYRRVMGKEIKFLLHFVKESKQDESGMPNNRFLAERTGGTYSTLKVQPAELEDSGVYFCASSSRGINYGYTFGSGTRLTVV.

Points on this clone: Additional DNA sequences in this sample encode the identical CDR3. This chain links TRBV29-1 with TRBJ1-1; 7 nucleotides agree with TRBD1. This CDR3 spans 13 amino acids. V lost 4 bases to trimming and J lost 3 bases; unmatched junction nucleotides: 5. Germline CDR1 is SQVTM and CDR2 is ANQGSEA. The CDR3 coding sequence is TGCAGCGTTGGGACAGGCAGGGACACTGAAGCTTTCTTT. Amino acids: CSVGTGRDTEAFF.

The chain couples TRBV5-6 to TRBJ2-3; TRBD1 might be the D (5 bases). CDR1 is SGHDT and CDR2 is YYEEEE in the germline V gene. The CDR3 consists of 12 residues. V was clipped by 4 bases and J by 10 bases, with 13 bases between them. CDR3 residues: CASSEGVRAQYF. CDR3 bases: TGTGCCAGCAGCGAAGGGGTGAGAGCGCAGTATTTT.

The rearrangement uses TRBV5-1 and TRBJ2-7, with D possibly being TRBD2 (7 bases). The CDR3 has 14 residues. Trimming took 4 bases from V and 2 from J, leaving 13 bases between them. Germline V lookup: CDR1 SGHRS, CDR2 YFSETQ. The CDR3 nucleotides are TGCGCCAGCAGCCCATCCGGGGGGCCCTACGAGCAGTACTTC. Protein sequence: CASSPSGGPYEQYF.

This clone occurred a few times. The V call is TRBV5-6, the J call TRBJ1-2; a possible D gene is TRBD1 (6 bases). V lost 1 base to trimming and J lost 0 bases, with 10 bases between them. CDR1 and CDR2 from the germline V gene are SGHDT and YYEEEE. The CDR3 contains 15 residues. The CDR3 nucleotides are TGTGCCAGCAGCTTGCTAAGACAGGCTAACTATGGCTACACCTTC. Protein product: CASSLLRQANYGYTF.

The chain employs TRBV6-2 or TRBV6-3 and TRBJ1-5, with 12 nucleotides matching TRBD1. The germline V gene encodes CDR1 MNHEY and CDR2 SVGEGT. The CDR3 covers 16 residues. V lost 6 bases to trimming and J lost 6 bases; unmatched junction nucleotides: 9. The CDR3 nucleotides are TGTGCCAGCAGCACGGGACAGGGGGCGCGAAGTCAGCCCCAGCATTTT. Amino acid sequence: CASSTGQGARSQPQHF.